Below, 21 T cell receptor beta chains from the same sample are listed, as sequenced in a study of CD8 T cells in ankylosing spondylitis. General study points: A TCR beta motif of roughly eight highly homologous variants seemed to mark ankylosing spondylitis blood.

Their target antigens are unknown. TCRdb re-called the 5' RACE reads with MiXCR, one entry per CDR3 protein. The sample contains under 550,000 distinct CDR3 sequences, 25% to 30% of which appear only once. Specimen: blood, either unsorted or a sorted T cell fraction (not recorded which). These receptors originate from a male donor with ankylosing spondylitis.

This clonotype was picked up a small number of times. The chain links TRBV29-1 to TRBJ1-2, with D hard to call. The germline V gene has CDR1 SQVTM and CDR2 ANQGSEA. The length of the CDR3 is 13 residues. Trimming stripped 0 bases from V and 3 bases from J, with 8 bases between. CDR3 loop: CSVEERRDYGYTF. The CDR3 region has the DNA TGCAGCGTTGAAGAACGGAGGGACTATGGCTACACCTTC.

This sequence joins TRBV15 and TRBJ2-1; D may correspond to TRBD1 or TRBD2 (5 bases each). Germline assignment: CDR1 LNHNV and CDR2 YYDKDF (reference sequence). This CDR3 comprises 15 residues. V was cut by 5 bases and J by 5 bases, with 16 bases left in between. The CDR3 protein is CATSARGRQHNEQFF. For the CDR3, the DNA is TGTGCCACCAGCGCAAGGGGACGACAGCACAATGAGCAGTTCTTC.

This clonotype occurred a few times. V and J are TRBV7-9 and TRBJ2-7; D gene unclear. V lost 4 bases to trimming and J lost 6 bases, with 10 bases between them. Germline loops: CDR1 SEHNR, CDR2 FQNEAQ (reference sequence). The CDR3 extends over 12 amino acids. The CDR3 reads CASSSNNGEQYF. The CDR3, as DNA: TGTGCCAGCAGCTCGAATAATGGCGAGCAGTACTTC.

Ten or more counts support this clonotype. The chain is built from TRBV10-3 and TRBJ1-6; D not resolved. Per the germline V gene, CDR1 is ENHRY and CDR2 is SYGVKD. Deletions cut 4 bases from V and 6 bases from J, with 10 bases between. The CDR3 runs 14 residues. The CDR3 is CAISGGQVNSPLHF. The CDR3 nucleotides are TGTGCCATCAGTGGAGGGCAGGTTAATTCACCCCTCCACTTT.

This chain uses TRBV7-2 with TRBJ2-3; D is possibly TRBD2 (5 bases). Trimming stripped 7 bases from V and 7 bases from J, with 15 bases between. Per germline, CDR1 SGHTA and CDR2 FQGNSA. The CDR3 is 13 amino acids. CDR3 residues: CASMYRDGYTQYF. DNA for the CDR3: TGTGCCAGCATGTATCGGGATGGATATACGCAGTATTTT. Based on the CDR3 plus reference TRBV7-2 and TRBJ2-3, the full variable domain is GAGVSQSPSNKVTEKGKDVELRCDPISGHTALYWYRQSLGQGLEFLIYFQGNSAPDKSGLPSDRFSAERTGGSVSTLTIQRTQQEDSAVYLCASMYRDGYTQYFGPGTRLTVL.

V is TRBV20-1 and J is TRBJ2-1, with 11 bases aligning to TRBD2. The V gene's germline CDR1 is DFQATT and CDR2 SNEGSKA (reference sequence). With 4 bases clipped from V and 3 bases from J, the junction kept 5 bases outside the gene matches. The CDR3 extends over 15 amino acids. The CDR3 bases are TGCAGTGCTAACACTGGACTAGCGGGCTACAATGAGCAGTTCTTC. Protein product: CSANTGLAGYNEQFF.

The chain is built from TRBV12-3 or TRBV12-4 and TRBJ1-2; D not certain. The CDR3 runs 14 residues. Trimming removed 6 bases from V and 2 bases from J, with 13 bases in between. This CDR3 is CASSKGLVNYGYTF. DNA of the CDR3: TGTGCCAGCAGCAAGGGATTAGTGAACTATGGCTACACCTTC.

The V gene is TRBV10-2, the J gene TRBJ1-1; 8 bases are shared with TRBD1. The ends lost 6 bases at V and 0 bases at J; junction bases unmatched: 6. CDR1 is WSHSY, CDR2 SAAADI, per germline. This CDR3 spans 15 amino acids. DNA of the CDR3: TGCGCCAGCAGGTACAGGGGGGGATTGAACACTGAAGCTTTCTTT. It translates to CASRYRGGLNTEAFF.

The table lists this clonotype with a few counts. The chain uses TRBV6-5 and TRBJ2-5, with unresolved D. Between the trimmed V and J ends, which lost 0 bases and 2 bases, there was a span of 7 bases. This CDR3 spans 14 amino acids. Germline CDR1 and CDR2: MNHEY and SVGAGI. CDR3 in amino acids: CASSYSGRQETQYF. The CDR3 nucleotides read TGTGCCAGCAGTTACTCGGGCAGACAAGAGACCCAGTACTTC.

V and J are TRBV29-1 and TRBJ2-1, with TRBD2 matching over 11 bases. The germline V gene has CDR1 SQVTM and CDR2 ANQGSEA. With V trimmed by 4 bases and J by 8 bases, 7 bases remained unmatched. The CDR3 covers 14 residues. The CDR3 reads CSVALAGGFDEQFF. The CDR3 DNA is TGCAGCGTTGCCCTAGCGGGAGGCTTCGATGAGCAGTTCTTC.

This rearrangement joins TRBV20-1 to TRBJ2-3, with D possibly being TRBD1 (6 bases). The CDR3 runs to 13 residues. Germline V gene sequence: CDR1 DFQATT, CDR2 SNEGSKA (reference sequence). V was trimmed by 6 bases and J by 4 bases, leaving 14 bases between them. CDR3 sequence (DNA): TGCAGTGCAACGACAGGTGCAGCAGATACGCAGTATTTT. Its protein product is CSATTGAADTQYF.

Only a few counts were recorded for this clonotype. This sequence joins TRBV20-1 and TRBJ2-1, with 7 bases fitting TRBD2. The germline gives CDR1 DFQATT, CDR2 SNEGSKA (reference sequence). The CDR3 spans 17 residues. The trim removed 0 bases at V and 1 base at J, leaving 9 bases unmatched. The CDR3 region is CSAREGTGGSSYNEQFF. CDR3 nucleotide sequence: TGCAGTGCTAGAGAAGGAACGGGAGGCTCATCCTACAATGAGCAGTTCTTC.

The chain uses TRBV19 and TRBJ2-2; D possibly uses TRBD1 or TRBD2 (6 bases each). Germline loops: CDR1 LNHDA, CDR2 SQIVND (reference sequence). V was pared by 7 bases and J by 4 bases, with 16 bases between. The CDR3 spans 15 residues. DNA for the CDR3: TGTGCCAGTACCCCGGTACAGGGAGGCACCGGGGAGCTGTTTTTT. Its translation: CASTPVQGGTGELFF.

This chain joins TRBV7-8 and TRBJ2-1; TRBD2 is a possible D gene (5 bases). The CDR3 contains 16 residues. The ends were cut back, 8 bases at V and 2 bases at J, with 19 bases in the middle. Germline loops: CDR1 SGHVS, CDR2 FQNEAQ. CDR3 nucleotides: TGTGCCAGCGTCCGGTCTTCTAGCCCGACCTACAATGAGCAGTTCTTC. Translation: CASVRSSSPTYNEQFF.

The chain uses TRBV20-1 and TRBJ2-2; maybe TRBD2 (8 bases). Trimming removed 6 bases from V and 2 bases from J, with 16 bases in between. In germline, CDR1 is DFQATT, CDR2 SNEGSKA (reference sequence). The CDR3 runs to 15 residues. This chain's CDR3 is CSAKREGANTGELFF. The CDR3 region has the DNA TGCAGTGCAAAACGGGAGGGGGCCAACACCGGGGAGCTGTTTTTT.

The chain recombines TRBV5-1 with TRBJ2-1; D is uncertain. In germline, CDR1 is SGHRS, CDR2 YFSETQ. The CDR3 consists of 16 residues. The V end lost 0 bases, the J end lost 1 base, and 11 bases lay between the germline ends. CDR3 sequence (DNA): TGCGCCAGCAGCTTGGCCATTACCGTTTCCTACAATGAGCAGTTCTTC. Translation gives CASSLAITVSYNEQFF.

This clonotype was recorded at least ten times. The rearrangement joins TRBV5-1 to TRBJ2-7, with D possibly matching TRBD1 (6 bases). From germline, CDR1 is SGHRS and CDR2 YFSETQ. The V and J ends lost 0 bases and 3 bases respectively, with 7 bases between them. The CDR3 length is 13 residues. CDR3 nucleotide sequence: TGCGCCAGCAGCTTGGGACAGGTCTACGAGCAGTACTTC. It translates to CASSLGQVYEQYF. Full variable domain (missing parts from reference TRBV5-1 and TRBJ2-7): KAGVTQTPRYLIKTRGQQVTLSCSPISGHRSVSWYQQTPGQGLQFLFEYFSETQRNKGNFPGRFSGRQFSNSRSEMNVSTLELGDSALYLCASSLGQVYEQYFGPGTRLTVT.

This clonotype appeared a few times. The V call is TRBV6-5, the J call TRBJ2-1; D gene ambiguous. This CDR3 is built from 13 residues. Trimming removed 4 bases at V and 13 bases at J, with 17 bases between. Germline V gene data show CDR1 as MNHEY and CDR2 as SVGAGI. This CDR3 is CASSFRDQRQQFF. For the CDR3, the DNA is TGTGCCAGCAGTTTCCGCGACCAACGACAACAGTTCTTC.

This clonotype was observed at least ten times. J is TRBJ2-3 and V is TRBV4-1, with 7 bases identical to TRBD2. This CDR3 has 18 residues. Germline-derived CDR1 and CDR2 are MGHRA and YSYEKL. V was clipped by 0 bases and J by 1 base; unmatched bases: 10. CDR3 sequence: CASSQDRTRLSGTDTQYF. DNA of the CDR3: TGCGCCAGCAGCCAAGATAGGACTAGACTAAGCGGCACAGATACGCAGTATTTT.

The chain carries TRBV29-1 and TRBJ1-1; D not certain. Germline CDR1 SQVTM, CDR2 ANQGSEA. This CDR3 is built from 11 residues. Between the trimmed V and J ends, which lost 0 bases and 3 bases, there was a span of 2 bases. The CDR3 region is CSVEDHTEAFF. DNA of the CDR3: TGCAGCGTTGAAGACCACACTGAAGCTTTCTTT.

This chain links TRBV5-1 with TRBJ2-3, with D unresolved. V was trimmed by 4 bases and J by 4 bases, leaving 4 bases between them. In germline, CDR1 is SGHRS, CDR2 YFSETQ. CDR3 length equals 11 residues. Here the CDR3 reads CASSASDTQYF. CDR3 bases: TGCGCCAGCAGCGCCTCAGATACGCAGTATTTT.